Presented here are 13 T cell receptor beta chains from one specimen sequenced in a study of response to subunit inactivated influenza vaccine. Each CDR3 protein is one row after TCRdb ran MiXCR on the RT-PCR reads. Among fewer than 800,000 distinct CDR3 sequences, around a sixth were seen once, and the ten largest hold around a tenth. Specimen: PBMCs from blood, collected 11 to 12 days after vaccination. The receptors derive from a man between 50 and 59 years old who received an inactivated influenza vaccine.

This clonotype was counted only a few times. The chain links TRBV11-2 to TRBJ2-3; D is uncertain. Germline CDR1 is SGHAT and CDR2 is FQNNGV. V gave up 5 bases and J gave up 4 bases, with 13 bases separating them. CDR3 length equals 14 residues. The CDR3 DNA reads as TGTGCCAGCAGCCCAACTGGACGAGCAGATACGCAGTATTTT. This translates into CASSPTGRADTQYF.

This clonotype was observed at least ten times. The V gene is TRBV11-2, the J gene TRBJ2-7; 12 nucleotides align to TRBD2. There are 15 residues in the CDR3. Trimming took 0 bases from V and 6 from J; bases not matched to a gene: 3. CDR1 SGHAT and CDR2 FQNNGV come from the germline V gene. The DNA for the CDR3 is TGTGCCAGCAGCTTAGATAGACTAGCGGGGGCCGAGCAGTACTTC. Translating gives CASSLDRLAGAEQYF. The variable domain in full, completed from reference TRBV11-2 and TRBJ2-7, reads EAGVAQSPRYKIIEKRQSVAFWCNPISGHATLYWYQQILGQGPKLLIQFQNNGVVDDSQLPKDRFSAERLKGVDSTLKIQPAKLEDSAVYLCASSLDRLAGAEQYFGPGTRLTVT.

This chain connects TRBV11-2 to TRBJ2-7, with 9 positions matching TRBD2. Germline V gives CDR1 SGHAT, CDR2 FQNNGV. This CDR3 has 14 residues. With 4 bases clipped from V and 4 bases from J, the junction kept 5 bases outside the gene matches. The CDR3 DNA is TGTGCCAGCAGCTCCGGGACTAGCTATTACGAGCAGTACTTC. Translated: CASSSGTSYYEQYF.

The chain joins TRBV19 to TRBJ2-5; 9 nucleotides match TRBD2. Germline values: CDR1 LNHDA, CDR2 SQIVND (reference sequence). CDR3 length: 14 amino acids. V was clipped by 9 bases and J by 5 bases; unmatched bases: 10. The CDR3 reads CASKDHSGSETQYF. The CDR3 coding sequence is TGTGCCAGCAAAGATCATAGCGGGAGTGAGACCCAGTACTTC.

This clonotype was seen repeatedly, ten times or more. J is TRBJ2-1 and V is TRBV9; 7 nucleotides match TRBD1. In germline, CDR1 is SGDLS, CDR2 YYNGEE. The CDR3 consists of 15 residues. Trimming at V came to 3 bases and at J to 9 bases, leaving 12 bases not matched to a gene. CDR3 DNA: TGTGCCAGCAGCGCCCGACAGGGCGGCTTCCGTGAGCAGTTCTTC. This sequence encodes CASSARQGGFREQFF.

This clonotype was seen only a few times. This CDR3 is CASSYPRQGATMDTQYF. Written as DNA, the CDR3 is TGTGCCAGCAGCTACCCCCGCCAGGGCGCAACAATGGATACGCAGTATTTT. V is TRBV7-9 and J is TRBJ2-3; D possibly corresponds to TRBD1 (5 bases). Germline V gives CDR1 SEHNR, CDR2 FQNEAQ (reference sequence). Trimming left V 4 bases short and J 6 bases short, with 23 bases between. This CDR3 contains 17 residues. The full variable domain, with the rest looked up from reference TRBV7-9 and TRBJ2-3, is DTGVSQNPRHKITKRGQNVTFRCDPISEHNRLYWYRQTLGQGPEFLTYFQNEAQLEKSRLLSDRFSAERPKGSFSTLEIQRTEQGDSAMYLCASSYPRQGATMDTQYFGPGTRLTVL.

The chain employs TRBV12-3 or TRBV12-4 and TRBJ2-2, with 8 nucleotides matching TRBD1. V lost 7 bases and J lost 8; bases outside the gene matches: 6. CDR3 length equals 13 residues. The CDR3 bases are TGTGCCAGCACGGTTCAGGGGGCGGGGGAGCTGTTTTTT. As protein: CASTVQGAGELFF.

This chain joins TRBV7-2 and TRBJ2-2, with 10 positions matching TRBD2. The CDR3 length is 15 residues. Trimming cost V 6 bases and J 7 bases; bases outside gene matches: 8. CDR1 and CDR2 from the germline V gene are SGHTA and FQGNSA. Written as DNA, the CDR3 is TGTGCCAGCAGACCAGCGGGGGGGTCCAGCGGGGAGCTGTTTTTT. Translating it yields CASRPAGGSSGELFF.

The chain links TRBV5-1 to TRBJ2-7; 14 nucleotides line up with TRBD2. V was pared by 4 bases and J by 5 bases, with 11 bases of the junction left unmatched. This CDR3 is built from 17 residues. Germline lookup yields CDR1 SGHRS and CDR2 YFSETQ. CDR3 amino acids: CASSIGTSGGLSHEQYF. In nucleotides, the CDR3 is TGCGCCAGCAGCATCGGGACTAGCGGGGGATTAAGCCACGAGCAGTACTTC.

J is TRBJ2-2 and V is TRBV14; the D is unclear. CDR1 and CDR2 (germline): SGHDN, FVKESK. This CDR3 comprises 13 residues. V shed 2 bases and J shed 4 bases, with 5 bases lying between them. CDR3 protein: CASSQYSTGELFF. The CDR3 DNA reads as TGTGCCAGCAGCCAATATAGCACCGGGGAGCTGTTTTTT.

This chain links TRBV6-1 with TRBJ1-6; no clear D. The germline V gene encodes CDR1 MNHNS and CDR2 SASEGT. V was cut by 4 bases and J by 1 base, with 5 bases left in between. This CDR3 is 14 amino acids long. CDR3 residues: CASSVGSYNSPLHF. As DNA, the CDR3 is TGTGCCAGCAGTGTGGGATCCTATAATTCACCCCTCCACTTT.

The J gene is TRBJ2-2, the V gene TRBV20-1; 9 nucleotides match TRBD1. CDR3 length: 15 residues. Germline V gene lookup returns CDR1 DFQATT and CDR2 SNEGSKA (reference sequence). The V and J ends lost 0 bases and 5 bases, in that order; junction bases with no gene match: 4. The CDR3 loop is CSAREGTGSTGELFF. The DNA for the CDR3 is TGCAGTGCTAGAGAGGGGACAGGGAGTACCGGGGAGCTGTTTTTT.

This sequence joins TRBV15 and TRBJ2-3; unclear D gene. The V gene's germline CDR1 is LNHNV and CDR2 YYDKDF (reference sequence). CDR3 size: 14 residues. V dropped 0 bases and J dropped 2 bases, with 6 bases sitting between them. The DNA of the CDR3 is TGTGCCACCAGCAGAGATCAGAACACAGATACGCAGTATTTT. Translation gives CATSRDQNTDTQYF.